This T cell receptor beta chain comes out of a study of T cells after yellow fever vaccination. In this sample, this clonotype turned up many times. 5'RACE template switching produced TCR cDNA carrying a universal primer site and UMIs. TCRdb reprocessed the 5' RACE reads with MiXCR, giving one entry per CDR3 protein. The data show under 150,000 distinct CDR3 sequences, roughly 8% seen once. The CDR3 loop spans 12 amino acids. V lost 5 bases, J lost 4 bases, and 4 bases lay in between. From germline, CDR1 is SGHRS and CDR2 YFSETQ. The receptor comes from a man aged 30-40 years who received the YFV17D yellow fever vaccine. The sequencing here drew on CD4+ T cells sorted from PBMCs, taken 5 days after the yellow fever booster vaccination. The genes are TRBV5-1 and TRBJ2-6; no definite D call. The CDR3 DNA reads TGCGCCAGCAGAGGGGGGGCCAACGTCCTGACTTTC. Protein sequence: CASRGGANVLTF.